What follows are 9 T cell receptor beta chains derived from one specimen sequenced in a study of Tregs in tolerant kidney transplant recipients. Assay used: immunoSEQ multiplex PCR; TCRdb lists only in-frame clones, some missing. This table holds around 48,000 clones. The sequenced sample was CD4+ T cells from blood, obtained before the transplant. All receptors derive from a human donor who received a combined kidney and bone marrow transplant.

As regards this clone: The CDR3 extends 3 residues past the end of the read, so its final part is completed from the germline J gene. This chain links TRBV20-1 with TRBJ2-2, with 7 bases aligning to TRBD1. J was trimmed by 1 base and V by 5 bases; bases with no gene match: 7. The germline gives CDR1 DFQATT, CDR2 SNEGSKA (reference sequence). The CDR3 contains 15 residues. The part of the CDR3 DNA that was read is TGCAGTGCTGGGGACAGACGAAAGAACACCGGGGAG. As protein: CSAGDRRKNTGE. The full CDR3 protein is CSAGDRRKNTGELFF.

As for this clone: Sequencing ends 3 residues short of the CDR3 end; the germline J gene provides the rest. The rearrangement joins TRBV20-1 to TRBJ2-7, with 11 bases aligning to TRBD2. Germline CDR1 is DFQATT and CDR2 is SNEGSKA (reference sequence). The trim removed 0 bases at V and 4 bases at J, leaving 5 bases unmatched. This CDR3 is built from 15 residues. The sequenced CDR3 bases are TGCAGTGCTAGAGAGCTAGCGGGAGGCGGGTACGAG. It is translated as CSARELAGGGYE. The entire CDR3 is CSARELAGGGYEQYF.

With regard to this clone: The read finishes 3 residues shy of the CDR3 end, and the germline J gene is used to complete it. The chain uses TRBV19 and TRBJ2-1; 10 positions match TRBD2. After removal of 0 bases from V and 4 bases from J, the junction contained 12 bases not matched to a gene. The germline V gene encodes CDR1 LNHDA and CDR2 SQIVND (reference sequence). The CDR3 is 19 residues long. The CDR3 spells CASSIDPPSTSGPYNEQFF. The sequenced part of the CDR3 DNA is TGTGCCAGTAGTATAGATCCCCCCTCGACTAGCGGGCCATACAATGAG.

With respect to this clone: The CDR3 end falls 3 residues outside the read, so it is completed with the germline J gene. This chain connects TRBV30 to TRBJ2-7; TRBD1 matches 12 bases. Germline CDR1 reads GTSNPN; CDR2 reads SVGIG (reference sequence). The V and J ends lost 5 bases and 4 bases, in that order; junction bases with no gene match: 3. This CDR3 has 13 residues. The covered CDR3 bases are TGTGCCTGGTGGGACAGGGGGCGATACGAG. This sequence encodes CAWWDRGRYE. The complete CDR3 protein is CAWWDRGRYEQYF.

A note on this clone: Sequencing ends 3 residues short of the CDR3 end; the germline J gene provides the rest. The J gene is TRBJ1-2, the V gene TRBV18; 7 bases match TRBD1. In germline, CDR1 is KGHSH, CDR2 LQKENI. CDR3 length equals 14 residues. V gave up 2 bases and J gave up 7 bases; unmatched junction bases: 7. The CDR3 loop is CASSPDRVSSGYTF. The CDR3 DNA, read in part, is TGTGCCAGCTCACCAGACAGGGTTTCTTCTGGC. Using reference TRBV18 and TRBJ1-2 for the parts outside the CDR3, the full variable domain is NAGVMQNPRHLVRRRGQEARLRCSPMKGHSHVYWYRQLPEEGLKFMVYLQKENIIDESGMPKERFSAEFPKEGPSILRIQQVVRGDSAAYFCASSPDRVSSGYTFGSGTRLTVV.

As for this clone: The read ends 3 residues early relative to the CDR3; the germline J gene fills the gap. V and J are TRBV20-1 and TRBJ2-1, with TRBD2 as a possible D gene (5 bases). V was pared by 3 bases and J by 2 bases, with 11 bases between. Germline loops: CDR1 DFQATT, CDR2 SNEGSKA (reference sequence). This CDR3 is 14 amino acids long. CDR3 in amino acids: CSASGGLAYNEQFF. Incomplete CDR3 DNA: TGCAGTGCTAGCGGCGGGCTAGCCTACAATGAG.

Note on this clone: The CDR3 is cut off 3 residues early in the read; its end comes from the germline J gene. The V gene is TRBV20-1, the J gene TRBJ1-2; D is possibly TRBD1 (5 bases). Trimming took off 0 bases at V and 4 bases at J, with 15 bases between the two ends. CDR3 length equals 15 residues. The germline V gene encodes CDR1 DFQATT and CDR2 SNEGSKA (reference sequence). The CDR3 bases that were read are TGCAGTGCTAGAGAGTCAAATAGGGGCCCCTATGGC. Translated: CSARESNRGPYG. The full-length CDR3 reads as CSARESNRGPYGYTF.

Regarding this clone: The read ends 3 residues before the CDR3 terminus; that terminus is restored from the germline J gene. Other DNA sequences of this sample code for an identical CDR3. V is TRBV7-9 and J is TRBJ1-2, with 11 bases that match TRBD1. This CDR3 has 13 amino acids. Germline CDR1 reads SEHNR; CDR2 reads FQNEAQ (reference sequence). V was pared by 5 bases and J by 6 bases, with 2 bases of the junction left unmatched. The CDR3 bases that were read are TGTGCCAGCAGCCCGGGACAGGGGGATGGC. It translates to CASSPGQGDG. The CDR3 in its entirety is CASSPGQGDGYTF.

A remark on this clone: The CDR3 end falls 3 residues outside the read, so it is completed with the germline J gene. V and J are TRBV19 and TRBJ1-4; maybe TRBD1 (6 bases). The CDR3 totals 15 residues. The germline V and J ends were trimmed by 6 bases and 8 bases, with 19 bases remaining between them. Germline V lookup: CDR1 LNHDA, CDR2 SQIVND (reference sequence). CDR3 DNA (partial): TGTGCCAGTAGCAATACAGGGTGGGAGGAAGAAAAA. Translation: CASSNTGWEEEK. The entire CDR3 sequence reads CASSNTGWEEEKLFF.